This TCR beta chain was found in a study of type 1 regulatory T cells. In the case of this clonotype: The target antigen is unknown.

TCRdb fed the reads into MiXCR, producing one record per CDR3 protein. The data contain about 68,000 distinct CDR3 sequences, roughly 60% of them singletons. This CDR3 is built from 13 residues. The V gene's germline CDR1 is LGHDT and CDR2 YNNKEL (reference sequence). The germline V and J ends were trimmed by 0 bases and 9 bases, with 8 bases remaining between them. This TCR came from a human donor in good health. The genes are TRBV3-1 and TRBJ2-2; no clear D. Material: cultured T cells, either the whole culture or a sorted T cell fraction (not recorded which). Subset meaning: Tr1-enriched cell product generated in vitro against host alloantigens. As DNA, the CDR3 is TGTGCCAGCAGCCAAGATCGGAGAAGGGAGCTGTTTTTT. This encodes CASSQDRRRELFF.